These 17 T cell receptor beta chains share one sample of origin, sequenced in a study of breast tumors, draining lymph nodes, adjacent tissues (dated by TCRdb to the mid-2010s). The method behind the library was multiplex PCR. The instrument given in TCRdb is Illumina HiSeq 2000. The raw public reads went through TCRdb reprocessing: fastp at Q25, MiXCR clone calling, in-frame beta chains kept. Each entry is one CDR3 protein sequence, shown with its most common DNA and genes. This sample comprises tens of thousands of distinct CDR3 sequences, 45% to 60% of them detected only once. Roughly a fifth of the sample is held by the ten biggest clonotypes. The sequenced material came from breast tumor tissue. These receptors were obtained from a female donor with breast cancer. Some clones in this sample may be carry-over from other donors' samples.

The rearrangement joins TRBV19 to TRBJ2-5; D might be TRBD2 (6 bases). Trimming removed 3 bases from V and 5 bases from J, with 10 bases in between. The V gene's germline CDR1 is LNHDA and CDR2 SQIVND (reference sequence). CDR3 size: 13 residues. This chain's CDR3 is CASSMEGLETQYF. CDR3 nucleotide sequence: TGTGCCAGTAGTATGGAGGGGCTCGAGACCCAGTACTTC.

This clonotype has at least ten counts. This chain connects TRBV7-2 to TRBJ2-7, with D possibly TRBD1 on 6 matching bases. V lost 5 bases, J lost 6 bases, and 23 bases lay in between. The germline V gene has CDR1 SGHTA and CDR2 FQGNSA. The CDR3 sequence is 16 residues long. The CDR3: CASSITPRGSMGEQYF. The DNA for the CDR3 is TGTGCCAGCAGCATCACCCCCAGGGGATCTATGGGCGAGCAGTACTTC.

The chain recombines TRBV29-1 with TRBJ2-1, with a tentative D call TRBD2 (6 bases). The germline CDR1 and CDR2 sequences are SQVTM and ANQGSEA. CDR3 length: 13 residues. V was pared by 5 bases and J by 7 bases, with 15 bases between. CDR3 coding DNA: TGCAGCGTTTGCCTGCCAGGACTAAATGAGCAGTTCTTC. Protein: CSVCLPGLNEQFF.

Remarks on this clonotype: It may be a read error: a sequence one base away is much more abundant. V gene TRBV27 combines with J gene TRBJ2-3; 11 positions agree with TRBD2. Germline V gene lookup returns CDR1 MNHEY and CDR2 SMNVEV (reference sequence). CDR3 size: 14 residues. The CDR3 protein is CASISGRAADTQCF. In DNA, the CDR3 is TGTGCCAGCATTAGCGGGAGGGCCGCAGATACGCAGTGTTTT.

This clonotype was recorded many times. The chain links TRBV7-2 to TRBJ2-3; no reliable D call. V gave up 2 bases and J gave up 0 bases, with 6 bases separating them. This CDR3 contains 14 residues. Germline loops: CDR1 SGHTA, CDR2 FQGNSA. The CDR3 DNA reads TGTGCCAGCAGCTTAAGGAGTAGCACAGATACGCAGTATTTT. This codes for CASSLRSSTDTQYF.

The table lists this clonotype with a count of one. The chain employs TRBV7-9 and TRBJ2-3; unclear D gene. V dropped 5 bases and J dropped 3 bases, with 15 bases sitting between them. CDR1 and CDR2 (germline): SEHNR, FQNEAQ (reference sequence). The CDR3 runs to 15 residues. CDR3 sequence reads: CASSPDWVDTDTQYF. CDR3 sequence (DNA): TGTGCCAGCAGCCCAGACTGGGTCGATACAGATACGCAGTATTTT.

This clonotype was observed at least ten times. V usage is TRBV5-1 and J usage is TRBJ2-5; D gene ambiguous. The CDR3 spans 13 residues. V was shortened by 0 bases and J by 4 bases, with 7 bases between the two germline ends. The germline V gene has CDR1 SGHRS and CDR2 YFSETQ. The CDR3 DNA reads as TGCGCCAGCAGCTTGGGAATCAGAGAGACCCAGTACTTC. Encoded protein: CASSLGIRETQYF. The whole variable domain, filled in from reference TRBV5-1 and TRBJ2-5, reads KAGVTQTPRYLIKTRGQQVTLSCSPISGHRSVSWYQQTPGQGLQFLFEYFSETQRNKGNFPGRFSGRQFSNSRSEMNVSTLELGDSALYLCASSLGIRETQYFGPGTRLLVL.

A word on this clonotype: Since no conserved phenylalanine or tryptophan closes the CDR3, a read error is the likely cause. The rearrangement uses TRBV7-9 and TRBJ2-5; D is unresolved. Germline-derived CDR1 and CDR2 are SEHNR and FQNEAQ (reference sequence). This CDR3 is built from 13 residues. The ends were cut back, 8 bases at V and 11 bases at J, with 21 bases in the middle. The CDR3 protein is CASVRGLTDTQYC. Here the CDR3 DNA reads TGTGCCAGCGTGCGAGGCTTAACAGATACGCAGTACTGC.

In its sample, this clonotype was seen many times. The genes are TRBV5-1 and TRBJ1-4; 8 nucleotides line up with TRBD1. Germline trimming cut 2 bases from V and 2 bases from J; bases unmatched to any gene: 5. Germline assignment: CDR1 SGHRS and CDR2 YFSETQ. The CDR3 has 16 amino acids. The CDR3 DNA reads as TGCGCCAGCAGCTTTGGACAGGGAGCGACTAATGAAAAACTGTTTTTT. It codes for CASSFGQGATNEKLFF.

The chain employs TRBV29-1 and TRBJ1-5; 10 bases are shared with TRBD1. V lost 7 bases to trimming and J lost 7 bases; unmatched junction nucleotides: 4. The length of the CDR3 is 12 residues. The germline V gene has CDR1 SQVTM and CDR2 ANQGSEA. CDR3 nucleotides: TGCAGCGCTGGGACAGGGGACCAGCCCCAGCATTTT. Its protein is CSAGTGDQPQHF. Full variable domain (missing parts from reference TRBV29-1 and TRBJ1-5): SAVISQKPSRDICQRGTSLTIQCQVDSQVTMMFWYRQQPGQSLTLIATANQGSEATYESGFVIDKFPISRPNLTFSTLTVSNMSPEDSSIYLCSAGTGDQPQHFGDGTRLSIL.

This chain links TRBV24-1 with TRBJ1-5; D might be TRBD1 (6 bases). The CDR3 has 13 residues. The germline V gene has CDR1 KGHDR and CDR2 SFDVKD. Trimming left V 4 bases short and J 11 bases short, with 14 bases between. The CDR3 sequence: CATSDSDRRTQHF. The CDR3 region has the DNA TGTGCCACCAGTGACTCGGACAGACGCACCCAGCATTTT.

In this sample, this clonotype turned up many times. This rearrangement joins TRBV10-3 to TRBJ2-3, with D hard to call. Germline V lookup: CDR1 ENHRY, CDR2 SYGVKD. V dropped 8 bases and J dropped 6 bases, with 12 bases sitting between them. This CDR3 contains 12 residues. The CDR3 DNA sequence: TGTGCCATCCGTGTGGGAAGTGATACGCAGTATTTT. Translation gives CAIRVGSDTQYF.

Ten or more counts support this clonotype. The CDR3 sequence is CASRPGGSGNTIYF. CDR3 coding DNA: TGTGCCAGCAGACCAGGAGGGTCTGGAAACACCATATATTTT. This chain connects TRBV12-3 or TRBV12-4 to TRBJ1-3; D unresolved. The CDR3 contains 14 residues. The V and J ends lost 6 bases and 1 base respectively, with 10 bases between them.

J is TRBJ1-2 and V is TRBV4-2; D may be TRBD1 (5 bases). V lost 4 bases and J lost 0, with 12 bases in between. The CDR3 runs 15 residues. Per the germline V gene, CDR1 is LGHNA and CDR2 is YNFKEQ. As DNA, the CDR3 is TGTGCCAGCAGCCCTCACGGGACGGCTAACTATGGCTACACCTTC. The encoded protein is CASSPHGTANYGYTF.

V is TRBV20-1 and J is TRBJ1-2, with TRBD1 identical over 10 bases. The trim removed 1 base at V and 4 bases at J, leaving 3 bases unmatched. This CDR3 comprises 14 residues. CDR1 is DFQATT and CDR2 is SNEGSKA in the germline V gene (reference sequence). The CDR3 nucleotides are TGCAGTGCTAGAGGGGACAGGGGTTTCTATGGCTACACCTTC. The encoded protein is CSARGDRGFYGYTF.

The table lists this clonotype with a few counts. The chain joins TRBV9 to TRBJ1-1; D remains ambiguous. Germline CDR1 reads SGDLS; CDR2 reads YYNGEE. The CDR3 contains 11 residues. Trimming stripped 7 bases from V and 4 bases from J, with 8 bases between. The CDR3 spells CASRGVTEAFF. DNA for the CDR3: TGTGCCAGCCGGGGAGTCACTGAAGCTTTCTTT.

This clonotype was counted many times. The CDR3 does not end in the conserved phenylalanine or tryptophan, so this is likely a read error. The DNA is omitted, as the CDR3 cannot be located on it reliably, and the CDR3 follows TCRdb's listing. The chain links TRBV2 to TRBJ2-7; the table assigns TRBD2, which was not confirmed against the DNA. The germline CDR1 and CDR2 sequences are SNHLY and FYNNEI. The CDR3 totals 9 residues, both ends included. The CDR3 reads CASSPGLAG.